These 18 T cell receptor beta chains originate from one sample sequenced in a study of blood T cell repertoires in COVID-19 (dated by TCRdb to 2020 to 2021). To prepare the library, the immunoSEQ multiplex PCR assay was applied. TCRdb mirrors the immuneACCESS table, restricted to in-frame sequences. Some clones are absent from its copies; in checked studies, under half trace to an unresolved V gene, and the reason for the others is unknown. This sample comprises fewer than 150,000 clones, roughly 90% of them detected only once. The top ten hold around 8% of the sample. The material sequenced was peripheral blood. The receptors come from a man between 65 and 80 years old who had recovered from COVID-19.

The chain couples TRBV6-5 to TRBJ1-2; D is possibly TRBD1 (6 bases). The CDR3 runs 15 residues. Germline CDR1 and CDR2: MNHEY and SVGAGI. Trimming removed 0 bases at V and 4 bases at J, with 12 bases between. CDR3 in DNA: TGTGCCAGCAGTTACTCGAGGGAAGGGGGCTATGGCTACACCTTC. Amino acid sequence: CASSYSREGGYGYTF.

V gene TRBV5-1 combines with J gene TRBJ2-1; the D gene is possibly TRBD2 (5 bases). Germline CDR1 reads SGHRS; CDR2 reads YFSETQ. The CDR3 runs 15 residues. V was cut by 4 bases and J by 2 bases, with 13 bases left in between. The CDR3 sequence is CASSPRQRPYNEQFF. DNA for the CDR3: TGCGCCAGCAGCCCCCGCCAGCGGCCCTACAATGAGCAGTTCTTC.

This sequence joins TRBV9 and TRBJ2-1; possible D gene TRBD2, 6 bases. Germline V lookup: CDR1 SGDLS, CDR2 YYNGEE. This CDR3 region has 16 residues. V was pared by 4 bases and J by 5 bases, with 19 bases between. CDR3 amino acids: CASSPRGGRDDNEQFF. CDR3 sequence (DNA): TGTGCCAGCAGCCCCCGAGGAGGGAGAGACGACAATGAGCAGTTCTTC.

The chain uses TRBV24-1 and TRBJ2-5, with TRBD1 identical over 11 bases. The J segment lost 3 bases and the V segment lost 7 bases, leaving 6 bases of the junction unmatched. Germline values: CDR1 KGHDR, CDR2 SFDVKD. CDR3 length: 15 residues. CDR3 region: CATSRGTGGEETQYF. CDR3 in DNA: TGTGCCACCAGCAGAGGGACAGGGGGAGAAGAGACCCAGTACTTC.

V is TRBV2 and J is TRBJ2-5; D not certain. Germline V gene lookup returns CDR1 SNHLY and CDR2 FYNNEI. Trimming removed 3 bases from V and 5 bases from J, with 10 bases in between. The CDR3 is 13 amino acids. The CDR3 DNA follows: TGTGCCAGCAGTGACCTCACCGGGGAGACCCAGTACTTC. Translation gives CASSDLTGETQYF.

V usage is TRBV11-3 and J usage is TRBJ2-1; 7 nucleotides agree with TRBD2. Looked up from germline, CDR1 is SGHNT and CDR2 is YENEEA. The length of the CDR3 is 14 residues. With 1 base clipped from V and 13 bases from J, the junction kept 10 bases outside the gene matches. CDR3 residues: CASSLGQSSGEQFF. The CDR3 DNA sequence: TGTGCCAGCAGCTTAGGTCAGTCTAGCGGAGAACAGTTCTTC. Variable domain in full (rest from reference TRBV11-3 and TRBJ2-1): EAGVVQSPRYKIIEKKQPVAFWCNPISGHNTLYWYLQNLGQGPELLIRYENEEAVDDSQLPKDRFSAERLKGVDSTLKIQPAELGDSAVYLCASSLGQSSGEQFFGPGTRLTVL.

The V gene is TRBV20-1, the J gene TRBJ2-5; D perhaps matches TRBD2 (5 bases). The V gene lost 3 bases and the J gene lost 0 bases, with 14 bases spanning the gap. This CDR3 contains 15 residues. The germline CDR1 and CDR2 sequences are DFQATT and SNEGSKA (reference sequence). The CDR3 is CSASSNSGYQETQYF. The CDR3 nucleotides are TGCAGTGCTAGTAGTAACAGCGGATACCAAGAGACCCAGTACTTC.

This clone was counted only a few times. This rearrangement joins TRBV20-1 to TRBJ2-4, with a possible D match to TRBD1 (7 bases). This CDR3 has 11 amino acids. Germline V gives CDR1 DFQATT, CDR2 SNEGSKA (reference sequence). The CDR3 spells CGGTEKNIQYF. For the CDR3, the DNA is TGCGGAGGGACAGAAAAAAACATTCAGTACTTC.

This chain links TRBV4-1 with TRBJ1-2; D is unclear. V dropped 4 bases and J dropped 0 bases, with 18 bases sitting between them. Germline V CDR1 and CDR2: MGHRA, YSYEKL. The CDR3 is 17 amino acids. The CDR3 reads CASSPRSGNAANYGYTF. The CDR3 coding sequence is TGCGCCAGCAGCCCTCGGTCGGGGAACGCGGCTAACTATGGCTACACCTTC.

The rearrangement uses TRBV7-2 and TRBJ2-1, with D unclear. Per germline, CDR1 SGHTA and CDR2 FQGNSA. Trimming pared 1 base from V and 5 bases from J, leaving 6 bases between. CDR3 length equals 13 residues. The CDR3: CASSLVRHNEQFF. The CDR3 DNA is TGTGCCAGCAGCTTAGTCAGGCACAATGAGCAGTTCTTC.

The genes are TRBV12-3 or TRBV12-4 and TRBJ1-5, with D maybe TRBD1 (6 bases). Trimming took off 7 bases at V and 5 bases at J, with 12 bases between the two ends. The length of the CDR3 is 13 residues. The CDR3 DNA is TGTGCCAGCATGCAGGGGAGGGATCAGCCCCAGCATTTT. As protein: CASMQGRDQPQHF.

CDR3 sequence (DNA): TGTGCCAGCAGTTTGGGTAGCGGAGCGAACACCGGGGAGCTGTTTTTT. Residues: CASSLGSGANTGELFF. The genes are TRBV2 and TRBJ2-2, with D perhaps matching TRBD2 (6 bases). V gave up 5 bases and J gave up 0 bases, with 13 bases separating them. Looked up from germline, CDR1 is SNHLY and CDR2 is FYNNEI. The length of the CDR3 is 16 residues.

The CDR3 DNA follows: TGTGCCAGCAGTTTATCTACTAGCGGCTACGAGCAGTACTTC. As protein: CASSLSTSGYEQYF. The V and J genes are TRBV28 and TRBJ2-7; 8 nucleotides align to TRBD2. V lost 1 base, J lost 3 bases, and 2 bases stayed unmatched. Germline values: CDR1 MDHEN, CDR2 SYDVKM. The CDR3 runs 14 residues.

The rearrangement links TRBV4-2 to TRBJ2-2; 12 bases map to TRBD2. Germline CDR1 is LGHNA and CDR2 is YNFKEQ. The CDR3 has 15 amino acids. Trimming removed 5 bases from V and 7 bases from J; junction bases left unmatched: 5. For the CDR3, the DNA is TGTGCCAGCAGCAGACTAGCGGGAGTGGTCGGGGAGCTGTTTTTT. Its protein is CASSRLAGVVGELFF.

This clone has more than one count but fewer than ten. The CDR3 here is CASSKRSGGYQETQYF. CDR3 DNA: TGTGCCAGCAGCAAAAGAAGCGGGGGGTACCAAGAGACCCAGTACTTC. The chain has TRBV11-2 and TRBJ2-5; 9 positions match TRBD2. This CDR3 is 16 amino acids long. The V and J ends lost 5 bases and 0 bases, in that order; junction bases with no gene match: 7. Per germline, CDR1 SGHAT and CDR2 FQNNGV. Combining the CDR3 with reference TRBV11-2 and TRBJ2-5 gives the whole variable domain EAGVAQSPRYKIIEKRQSVAFWCNPISGHATLYWYQQILGQGPKLLIQFQNNGVVDDSQLPKDRFSAERLKGVDSTLKIQPAKLEDSAVYLCASSKRSGGYQETQYFGPGTRLLVL.

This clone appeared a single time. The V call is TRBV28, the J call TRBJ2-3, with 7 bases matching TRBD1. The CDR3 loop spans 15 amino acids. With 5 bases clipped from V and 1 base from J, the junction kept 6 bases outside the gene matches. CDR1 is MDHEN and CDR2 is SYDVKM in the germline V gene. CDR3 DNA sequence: TGTGCCAGCAGTCCCGGACAGGTGGGCACAGATACGCAGTATTTT. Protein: CASSPGQVGTDTQYF.

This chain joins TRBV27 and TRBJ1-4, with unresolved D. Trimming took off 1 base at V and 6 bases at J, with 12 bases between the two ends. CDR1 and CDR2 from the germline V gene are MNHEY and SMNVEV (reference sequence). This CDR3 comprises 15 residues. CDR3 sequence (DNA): TGTGCCAGCAGTTTATTAAGCGGTGGTGATGAAAAACTGTTTTTT. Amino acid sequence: CASSLLSGGDEKLFF.

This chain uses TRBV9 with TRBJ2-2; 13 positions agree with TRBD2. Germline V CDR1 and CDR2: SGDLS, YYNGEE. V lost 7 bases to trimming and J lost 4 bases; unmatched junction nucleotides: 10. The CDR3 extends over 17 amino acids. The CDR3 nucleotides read TGTGCCAGCCCTACTAGCGGGAGGGCCGTTGTCACCGGGGAGCTGTTTTTT. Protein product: CASPTSGRAVVTGELFF.